This T cell receptor beta chain was sequenced in a study of cytomegalovirus exposure and HLA in healthy donors. Study observations and caveats: It was reported in a later analysis that an Asian-associated ancestry cluster showed fewer N-insertions than the 666-donor mean. The analysis excluded some indistinguishable V segments, including TRBV6-2 and TRBV6-3. Later, an analysis found that common viral pathogens appeared to be linked with several of the most significant clusters.

Notes on this clone: Its antigen is not identified. One end of the junction fails to match germline, which may point to a read error.

There are 16 residues in the CDR3. The germline V gene encodes CDR1 SEHNR and CDR2 FQNEAQ (reference sequence). PCR employed 60 Vbeta and 13 Jbeta primers. Libraries were prepared by immunoSEQ multiplex PCR; TCRdb keeps only in-frame clonotypes and omits some of them. The table includes about 200,000 clones, 75% to 85% detected once. V is TRBV7-9 and J is TRBJ2-1; 9 positions match TRBD2. The sample comprised PBMCs. This clonotype was obtained from a woman aged 40 to 50 in good health and CMV-seronegative. The CDR3 nucleotides read TGTTCCAGCAGCCAAAGCTTAGCGGGAGAGTACAATGAGCAGTTCTTC. Encoded protein: CSSSQSLAGEYNEQFF.